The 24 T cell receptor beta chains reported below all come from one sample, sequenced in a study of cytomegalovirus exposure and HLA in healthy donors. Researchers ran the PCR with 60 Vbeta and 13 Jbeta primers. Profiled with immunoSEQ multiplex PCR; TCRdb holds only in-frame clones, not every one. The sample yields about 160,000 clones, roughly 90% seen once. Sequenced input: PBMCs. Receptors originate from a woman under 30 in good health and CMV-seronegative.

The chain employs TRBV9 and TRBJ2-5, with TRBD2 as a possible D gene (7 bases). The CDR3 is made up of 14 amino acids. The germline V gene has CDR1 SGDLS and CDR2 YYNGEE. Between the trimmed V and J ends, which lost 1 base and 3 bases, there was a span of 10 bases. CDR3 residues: CASSVTGGEETQYF. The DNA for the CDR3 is TGTGCCAGCAGCGTAACGGGGGGCGAAGAGACCCAGTACTTC.

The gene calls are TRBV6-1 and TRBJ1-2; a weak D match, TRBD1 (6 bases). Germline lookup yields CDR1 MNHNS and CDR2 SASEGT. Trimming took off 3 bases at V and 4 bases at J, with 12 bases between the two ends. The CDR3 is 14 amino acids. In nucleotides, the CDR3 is TGTGCCAGCAGTGACGTTGGACAGAGCTATGGCTACACCTTC. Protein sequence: CASSDVGQSYGYTF.

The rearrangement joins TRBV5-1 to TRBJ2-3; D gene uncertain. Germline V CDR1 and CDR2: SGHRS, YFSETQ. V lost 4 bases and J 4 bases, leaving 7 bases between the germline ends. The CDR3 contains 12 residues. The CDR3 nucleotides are TGCGCCAGCAGCCTCGGAGCAGATACGCAGTATTTT. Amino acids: CASSLGADTQYF.

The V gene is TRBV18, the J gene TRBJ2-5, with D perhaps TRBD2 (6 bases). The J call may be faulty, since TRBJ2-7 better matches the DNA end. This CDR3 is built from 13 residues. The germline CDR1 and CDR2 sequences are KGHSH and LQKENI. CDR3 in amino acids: CASSPGGIYEQYF. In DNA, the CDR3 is TGTGCCAGCTCACCAGGGGGGATCTACGAGCAGTACTTC.

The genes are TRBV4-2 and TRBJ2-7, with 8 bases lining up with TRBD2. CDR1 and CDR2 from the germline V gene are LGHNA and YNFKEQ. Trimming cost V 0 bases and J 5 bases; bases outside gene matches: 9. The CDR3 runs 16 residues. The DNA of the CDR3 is TGTGCCAGCAGCCAAGACAGCGGGAGAGGATCAGACGAGCAGTACTTC. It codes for CASSQDSGRGSDEQYF.

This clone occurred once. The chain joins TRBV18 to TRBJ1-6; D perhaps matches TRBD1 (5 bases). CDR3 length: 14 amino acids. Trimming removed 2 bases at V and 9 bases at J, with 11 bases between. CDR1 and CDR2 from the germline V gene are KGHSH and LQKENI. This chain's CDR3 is CASSPSREGSPLHF. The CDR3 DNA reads TGTGCCAGCTCACCATCCAGGGAGGGTTCACCCCTCCACTTT.

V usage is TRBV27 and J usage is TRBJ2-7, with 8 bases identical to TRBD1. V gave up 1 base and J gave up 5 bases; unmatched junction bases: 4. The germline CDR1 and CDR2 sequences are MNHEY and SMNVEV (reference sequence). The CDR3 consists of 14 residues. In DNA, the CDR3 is TGTGCCAGCAGTTTATACAGGGGGGTCGACGAGCAGTACTTC. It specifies CASSLYRGVDEQYF.

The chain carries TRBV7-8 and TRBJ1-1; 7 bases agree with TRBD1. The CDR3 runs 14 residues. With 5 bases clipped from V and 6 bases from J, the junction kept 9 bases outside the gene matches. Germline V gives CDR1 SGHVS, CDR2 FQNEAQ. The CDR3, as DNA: TGTGCCAGCAGCGTTAACAGGGGAATCGCTGAAGCTTTCTTT. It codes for CASSVNRGIAEAFF.

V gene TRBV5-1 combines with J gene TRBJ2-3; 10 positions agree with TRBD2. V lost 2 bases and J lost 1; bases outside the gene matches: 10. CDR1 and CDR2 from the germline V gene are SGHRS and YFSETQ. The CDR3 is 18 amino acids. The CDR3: CASSFGLAVLDGTDTQYF. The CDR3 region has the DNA TGCGCCAGCAGCTTTGGACTAGCGGTTCTCGATGGCACAGATACGCAGTATTTT.

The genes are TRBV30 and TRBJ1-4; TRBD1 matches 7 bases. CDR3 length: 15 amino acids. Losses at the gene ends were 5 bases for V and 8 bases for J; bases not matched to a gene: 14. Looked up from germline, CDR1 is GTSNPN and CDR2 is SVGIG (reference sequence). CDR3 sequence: CAWARGQRSGEKLFF. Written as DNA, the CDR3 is TGTGCCTGGGCCCGGGGACAGCGGTCGGGAGAAAAACTGTTTTTT.

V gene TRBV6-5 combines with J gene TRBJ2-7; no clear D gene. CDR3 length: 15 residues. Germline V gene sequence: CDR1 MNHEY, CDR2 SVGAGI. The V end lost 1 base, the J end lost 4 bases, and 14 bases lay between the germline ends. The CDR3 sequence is CASSYLAARNYEQYF. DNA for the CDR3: TGTGCCAGCAGTTACTTGGCAGCGAGAAATTACGAGCAGTACTTC.

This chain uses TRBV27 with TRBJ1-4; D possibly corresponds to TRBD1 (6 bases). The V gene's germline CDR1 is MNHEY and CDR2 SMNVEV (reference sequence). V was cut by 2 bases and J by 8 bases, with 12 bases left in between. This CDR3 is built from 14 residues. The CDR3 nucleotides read TGTGCCAGCAGTTTAGGGCAGGGGACCGAAAAACTGTTTTTT. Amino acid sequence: CASSLGQGTEKLFF.

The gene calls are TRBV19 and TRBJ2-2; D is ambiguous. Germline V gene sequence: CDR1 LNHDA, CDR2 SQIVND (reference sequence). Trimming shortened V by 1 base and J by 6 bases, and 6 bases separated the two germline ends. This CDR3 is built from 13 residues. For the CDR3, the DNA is TGTGCCAGTAGTATAGGGGCACCCGGGGAGCTGTTTTTT. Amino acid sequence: CASSIGAPGELFF.

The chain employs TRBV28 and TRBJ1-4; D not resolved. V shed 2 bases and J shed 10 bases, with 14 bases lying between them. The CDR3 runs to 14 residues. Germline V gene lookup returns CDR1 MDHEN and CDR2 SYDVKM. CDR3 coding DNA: TGTGCCAGCAGTTTAGGGCAGGACTGGGGAAAACTGTTTTTT. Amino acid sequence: CASSLGQDWGKLFF.

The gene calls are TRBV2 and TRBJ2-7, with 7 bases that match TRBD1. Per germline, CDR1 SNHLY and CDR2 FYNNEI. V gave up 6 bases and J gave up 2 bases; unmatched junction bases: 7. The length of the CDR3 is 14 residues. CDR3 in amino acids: CASRTGPNTYEQYF. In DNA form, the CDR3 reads TGTGCCAGCAGGACAGGGCCCAACACCTACGAGCAGTACTTC.

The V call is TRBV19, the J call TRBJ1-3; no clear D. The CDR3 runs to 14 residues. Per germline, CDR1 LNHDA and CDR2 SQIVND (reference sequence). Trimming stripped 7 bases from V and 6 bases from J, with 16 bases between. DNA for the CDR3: TGTGCCAGTACGACAACACAAGAACCAAACACCATATATTTT. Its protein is CASTTTQEPNTIYF.

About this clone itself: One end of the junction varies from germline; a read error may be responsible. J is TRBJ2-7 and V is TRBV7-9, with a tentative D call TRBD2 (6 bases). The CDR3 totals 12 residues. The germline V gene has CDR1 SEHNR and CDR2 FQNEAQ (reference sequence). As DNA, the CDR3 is TGTTCCAGCAGCTTGGGGGGCTACGAGCAGTACTTC. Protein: CSSSLGGYEQYF.

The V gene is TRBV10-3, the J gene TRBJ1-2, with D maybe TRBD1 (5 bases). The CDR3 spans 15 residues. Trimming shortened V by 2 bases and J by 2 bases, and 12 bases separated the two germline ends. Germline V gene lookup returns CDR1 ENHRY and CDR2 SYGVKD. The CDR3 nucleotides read TGTGCCATCAGTGAGAGGGCAGGGAAGAACTATGGCTACACCTTC. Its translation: CAISERAGKNYGYTF.

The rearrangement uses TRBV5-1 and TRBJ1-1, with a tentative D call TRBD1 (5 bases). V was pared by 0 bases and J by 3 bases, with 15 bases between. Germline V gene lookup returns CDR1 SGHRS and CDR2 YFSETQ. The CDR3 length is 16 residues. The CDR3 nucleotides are TGCGCCAGCAGCTTGGTTCTGGTCGGGGGAGACACTGAAGCTTTCTTT. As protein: CASSLVLVGGDTEAFF. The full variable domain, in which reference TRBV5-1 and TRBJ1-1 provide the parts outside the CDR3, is KAGVTQTPRYLIKTRGQQVTLSCSPISGHRSVSWYQQTPGQGLQFLFEYFSETQRNKGNFPGRFSGRQFSNSRSEMNVSTLELGDSALYLCASSLVLVGGDTEAFFGQGTRLTVV.

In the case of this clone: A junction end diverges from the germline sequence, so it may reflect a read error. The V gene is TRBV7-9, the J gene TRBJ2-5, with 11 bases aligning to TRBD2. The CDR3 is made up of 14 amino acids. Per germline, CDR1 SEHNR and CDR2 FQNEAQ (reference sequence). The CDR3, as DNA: TGTTCCAGCAGCCCGACTAGCGGGGAAGAGACCCAGTACTTC. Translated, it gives CSSSPTSGEETQYF. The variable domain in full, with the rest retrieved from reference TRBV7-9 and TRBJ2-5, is DTGVSQNPRHKITKRGQNVTFRCDPISEHNRLYWYRQTLGQGPEFLTYFQNEAQLEKSRLLSDRFSAERPKGSFSTLEIQRTEQGDSAMYLCSSSPTSGEETQYFGPGTRLLVL.

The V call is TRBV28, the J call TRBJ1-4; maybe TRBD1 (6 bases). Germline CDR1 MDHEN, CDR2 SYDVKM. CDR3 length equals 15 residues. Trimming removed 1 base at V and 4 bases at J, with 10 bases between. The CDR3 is CASSLYGQFNEKLFF. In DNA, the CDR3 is TGTGCCAGCAGTTTATATGGACAGTTTAATGAAAAACTGTTTTTT.

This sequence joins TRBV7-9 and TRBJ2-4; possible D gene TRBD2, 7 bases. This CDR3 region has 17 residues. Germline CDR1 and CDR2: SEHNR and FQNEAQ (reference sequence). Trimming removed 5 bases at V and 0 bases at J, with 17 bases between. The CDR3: CASSPISGGRAKNIQYF. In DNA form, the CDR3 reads TGTGCCAGCAGCCCTATCTCGGGGGGCCGAGCCAAAAACATTCAGTACTTC.

The DNA of the CDR3 is TGTGCCAGCAGTTTAGGGACTCGCCCCAACGAGCAGTACTTC. Translated, it gives CASSLGTRPNEQYF. The rearrangement uses TRBV27 and TRBJ2-7; TRBD2 might be the D (6 bases). Germline V gene lookup returns CDR1 MNHEY and CDR2 SMNVEV (reference sequence). CDR3 length equals 14 residues. Trimming pared 2 bases from V and 5 bases from J, leaving 13 bases between.

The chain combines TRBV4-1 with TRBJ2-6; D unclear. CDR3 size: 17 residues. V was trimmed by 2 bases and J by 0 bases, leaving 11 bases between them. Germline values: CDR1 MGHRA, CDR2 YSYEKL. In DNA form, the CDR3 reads TGCGCCAGCAGCCAACACCTGGCATTCTCTGGGGCCAACGTCCTGACTTTC. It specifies CASSQHLAFSGANVLTF.